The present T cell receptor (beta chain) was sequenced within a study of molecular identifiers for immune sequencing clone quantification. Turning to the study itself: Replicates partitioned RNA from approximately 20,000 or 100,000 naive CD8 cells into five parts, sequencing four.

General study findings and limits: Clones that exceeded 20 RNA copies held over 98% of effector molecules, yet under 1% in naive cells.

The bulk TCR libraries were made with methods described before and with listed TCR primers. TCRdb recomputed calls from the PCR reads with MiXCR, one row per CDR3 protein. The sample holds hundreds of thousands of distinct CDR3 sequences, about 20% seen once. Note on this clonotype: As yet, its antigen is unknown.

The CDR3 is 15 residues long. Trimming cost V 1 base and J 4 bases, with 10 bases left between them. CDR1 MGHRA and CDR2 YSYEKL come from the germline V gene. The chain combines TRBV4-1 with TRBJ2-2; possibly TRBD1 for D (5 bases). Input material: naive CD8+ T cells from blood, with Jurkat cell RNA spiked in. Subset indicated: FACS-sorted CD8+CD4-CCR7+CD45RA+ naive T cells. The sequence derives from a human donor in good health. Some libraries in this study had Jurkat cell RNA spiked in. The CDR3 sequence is CASSQVGGATGELFF. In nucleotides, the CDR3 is TGCGCCAGCAGCCAAGTTGGTGGGGCCACCGGGGAGCTGTTTTTT.